The 2 T cell receptor beta chains below come from one sample, sequenced in a study of blood T cell repertoires in COVID-19. The repertoire was sequenced with immunoSEQ multiplex PCR; TCRdb's copy has only in-frame clones and lacks some. Among 180,000 or so clones listed, over 80% were seen once. The material sequenced was peripheral blood. All receptors come from a woman aged 45-65 years with acute or convalescent COVID-19.

V usage is TRBV5-1 and J usage is TRBJ1-2; weak D call: TRBD1 (5 bases). The V and J ends lost 0 bases and 6 bases respectively, with 15 bases between them. This CDR3 contains 15 residues. Germline CDR1 and CDR2: SGHRS and YFSETQ. The CDR3 nucleotides are TGCGCCAGCAGCTTGGAGGGGTGGGGTTCGGATGGCTACACCTTC. This translates into CASSLEGWGSDGYTF.

The chain employs TRBV12-3 or TRBV12-4 and TRBJ1-2, with 7 bases identical to TRBD1. V was clipped by 10 bases and J by 4 bases; unmatched bases: 6. The CDR3 is 12 amino acids. This CDR3 is CAIQDRFYGYTF. CDR3 bases: TGTGCCATCCAGGACAGGTTCTATGGCTACACCTTC.